The following is a T cell receptor beta chain sequence with its context. Its antigen is unidentified. These data come from a study of cytomegalovirus exposure and HLA in healthy donors. General observations from the study: In a later analysis, DRB1 alleles had the most associated TCRs; HLA-C alleles the fewest.

This CDR3 has 16 amino acids. Germline V gene lookup returns CDR1 SGDLS and CDR2 YYNGEE. V lost 2 bases and J lost 6; bases outside the gene matches: 5. The PCR used 60 Vbeta and 13 Jbeta primers. Clones were read by immunoSEQ multiplex PCR, and TCRdb kept only the in-frame ones, dropping some. The table has fewer than 250,000 clones, 70% to 80% seen once. This clonotype originated in a girl aged 2-10 years in good health and CMV-seronegative. The V gene is TRBV9, the J gene TRBJ2-3; 14 bases agree with TRBD2. Material for sequencing was PBMCs. CDR3 DNA: TGTGCCAGCAGCGTTTACGGGACTAGCGGGGGTGATACGCAGTATTTT. Protein: CASSVYGTSGGDTQYF.